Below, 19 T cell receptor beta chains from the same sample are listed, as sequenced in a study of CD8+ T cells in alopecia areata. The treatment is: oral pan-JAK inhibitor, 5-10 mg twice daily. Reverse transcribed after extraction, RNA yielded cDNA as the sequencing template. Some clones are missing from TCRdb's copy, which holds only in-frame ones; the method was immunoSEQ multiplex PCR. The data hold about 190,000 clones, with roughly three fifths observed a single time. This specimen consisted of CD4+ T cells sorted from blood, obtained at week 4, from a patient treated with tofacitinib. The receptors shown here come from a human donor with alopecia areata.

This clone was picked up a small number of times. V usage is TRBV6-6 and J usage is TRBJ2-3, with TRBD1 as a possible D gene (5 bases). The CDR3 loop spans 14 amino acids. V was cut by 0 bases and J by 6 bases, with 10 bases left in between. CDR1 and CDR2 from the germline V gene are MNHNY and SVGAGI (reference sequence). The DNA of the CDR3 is TGTGCCAGCAGTTACTCCCGGAACAGGGATACGCAGTATTTT. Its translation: CASSYSRNRDTQYF.

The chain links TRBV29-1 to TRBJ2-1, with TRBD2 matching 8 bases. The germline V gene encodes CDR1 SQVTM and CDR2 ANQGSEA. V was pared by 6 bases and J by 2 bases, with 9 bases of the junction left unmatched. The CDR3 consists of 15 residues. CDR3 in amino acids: CSVVGLVLAYNEQFF. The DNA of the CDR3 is TGCAGCGTGGTGGGACTAGTCTTGGCCTACAATGAGCAGTTCTTC.

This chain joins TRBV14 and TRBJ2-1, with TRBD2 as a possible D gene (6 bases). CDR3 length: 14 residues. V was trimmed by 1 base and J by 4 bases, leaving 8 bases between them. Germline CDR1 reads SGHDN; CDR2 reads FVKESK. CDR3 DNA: TGTGCCAGCAGCCAAGTTGGGGGGTACAATGAGCAGTTCTTC. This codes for CASSQVGGYNEQFF.

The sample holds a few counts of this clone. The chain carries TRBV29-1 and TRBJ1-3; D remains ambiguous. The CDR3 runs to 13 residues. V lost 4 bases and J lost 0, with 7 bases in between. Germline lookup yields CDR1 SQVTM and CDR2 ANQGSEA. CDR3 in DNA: TGCAGCGTTGCCGGGCCCTCTGGAAACACCATATATTTT. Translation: CSVAGPSGNTIYF.

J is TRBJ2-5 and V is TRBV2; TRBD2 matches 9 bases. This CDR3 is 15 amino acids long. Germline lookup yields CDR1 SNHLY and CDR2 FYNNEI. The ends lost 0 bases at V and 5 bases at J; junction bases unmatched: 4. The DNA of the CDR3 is TGTGCCAGCAGTGAAGCTGGGCTAGCGGGGGAGACCCAGTACTTC. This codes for CASSEAGLAGETQYF.

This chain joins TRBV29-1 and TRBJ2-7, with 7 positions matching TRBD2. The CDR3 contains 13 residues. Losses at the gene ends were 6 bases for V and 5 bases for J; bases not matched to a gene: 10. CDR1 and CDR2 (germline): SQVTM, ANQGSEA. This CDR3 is CSVEGLGRDEQYF. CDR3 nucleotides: TGCAGCGTGGAGGGACTTGGGAGGGACGAGCAGTACTTC.

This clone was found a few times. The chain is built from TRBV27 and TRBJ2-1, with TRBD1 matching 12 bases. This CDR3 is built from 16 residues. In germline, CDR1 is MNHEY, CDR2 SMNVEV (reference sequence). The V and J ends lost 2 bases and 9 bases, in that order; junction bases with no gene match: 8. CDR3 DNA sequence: TGTGCCAGCAGTTTACTGCCGGGACAGGGGGCTTCTGAGCAGTTCTTC. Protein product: CASSLLPGQGASEQFF.

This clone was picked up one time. CDR3 protein: CASSFPTGTVEQYF. As DNA, the CDR3 is TGTGCCAGCAGTTTCCCGACAGGGACGGTCGAGCAGTACTTC. The chain links TRBV5-4 to TRBJ2-7, with TRBD1 identical over 7 bases. Germline V gene lookup returns CDR1 SGHNT and CDR2 YYREEE (reference sequence). V lost 5 bases, J lost 6 bases, and 11 bases stayed unmatched. The CDR3 is 14 amino acids.

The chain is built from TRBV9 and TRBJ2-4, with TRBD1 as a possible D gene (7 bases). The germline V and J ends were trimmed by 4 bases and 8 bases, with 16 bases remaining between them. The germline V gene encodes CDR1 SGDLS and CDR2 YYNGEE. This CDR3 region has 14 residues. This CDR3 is CASSPEGRGDIQYF. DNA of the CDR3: TGTGCCAGCAGCCCAGAGGGCAGGGGGGACATTCAGTACTTC.

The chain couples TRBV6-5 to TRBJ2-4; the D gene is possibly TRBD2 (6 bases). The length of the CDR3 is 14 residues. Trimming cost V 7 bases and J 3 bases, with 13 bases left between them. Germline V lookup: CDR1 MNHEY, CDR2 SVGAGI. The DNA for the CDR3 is TGTGCCAGCACGACGGGAGTCGGCAAAAACATTCAGTACTTC. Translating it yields CASTTGVGKNIQYF.

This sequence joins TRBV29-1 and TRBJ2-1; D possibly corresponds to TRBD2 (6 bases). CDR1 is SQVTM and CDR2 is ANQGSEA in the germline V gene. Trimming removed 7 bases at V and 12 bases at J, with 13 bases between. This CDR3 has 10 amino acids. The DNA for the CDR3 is TGCAGCGCGAGGGACTTGCGGCAGTTCTTC. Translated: CSARDLRQFF.

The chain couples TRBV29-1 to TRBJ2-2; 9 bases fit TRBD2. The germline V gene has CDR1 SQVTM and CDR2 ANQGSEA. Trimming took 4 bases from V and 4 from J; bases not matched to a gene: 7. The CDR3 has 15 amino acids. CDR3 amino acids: CSVVGAGGITGELFF. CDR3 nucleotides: TGCAGCGTTGTGGGAGCGGGAGGAATCACCGGGGAGCTGTTTTTT.

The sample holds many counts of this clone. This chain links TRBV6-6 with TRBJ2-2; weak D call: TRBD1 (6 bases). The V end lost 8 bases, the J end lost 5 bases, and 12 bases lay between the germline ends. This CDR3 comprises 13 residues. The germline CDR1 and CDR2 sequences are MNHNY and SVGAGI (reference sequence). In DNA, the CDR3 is TGTGCCAGCGACAGGCTGAGGACCGGGGAGCTGTTTTTT. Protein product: CASDRLRTGELFF.

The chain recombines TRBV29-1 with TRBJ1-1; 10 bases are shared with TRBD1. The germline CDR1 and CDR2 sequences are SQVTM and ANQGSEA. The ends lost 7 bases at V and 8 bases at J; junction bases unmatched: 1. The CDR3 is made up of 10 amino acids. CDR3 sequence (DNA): TGCAGCGGGGGACAGGGGGAAGCTTTCTTT. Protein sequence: CSGGQGEAFF.

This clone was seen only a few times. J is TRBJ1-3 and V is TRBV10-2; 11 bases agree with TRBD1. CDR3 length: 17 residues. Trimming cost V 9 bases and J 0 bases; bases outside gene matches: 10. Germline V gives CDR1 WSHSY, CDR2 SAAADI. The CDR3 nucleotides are TGCGCCAGTAGTACGACCGGGACAGGGGGCTCTGGAAACACCATATATTTT. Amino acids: CASSTTGTGGSGNTIYF.

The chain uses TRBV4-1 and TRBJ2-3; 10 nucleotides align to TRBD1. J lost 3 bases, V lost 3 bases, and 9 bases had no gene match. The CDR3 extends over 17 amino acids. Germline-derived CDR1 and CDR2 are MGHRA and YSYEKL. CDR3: CASSQGQGLTSTDTQYF. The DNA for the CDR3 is TGCGCCAGCAGCCAGGGACAGGGGCTCACTTCTACAGATACGCAGTATTTT.

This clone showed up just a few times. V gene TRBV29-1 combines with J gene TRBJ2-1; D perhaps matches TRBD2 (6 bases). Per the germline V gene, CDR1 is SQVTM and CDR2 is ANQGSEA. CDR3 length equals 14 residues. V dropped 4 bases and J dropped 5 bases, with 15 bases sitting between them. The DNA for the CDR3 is TGCAGCGTTGTACCGGGACTCGGGAACAATGAGCAGTTCTTC. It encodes CSVVPGLGNNEQFF.

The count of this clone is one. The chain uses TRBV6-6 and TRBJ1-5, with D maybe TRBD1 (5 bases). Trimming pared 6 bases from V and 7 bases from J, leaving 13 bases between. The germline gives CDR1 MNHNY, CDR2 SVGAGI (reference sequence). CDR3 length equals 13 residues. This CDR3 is CASSYNRYQPQHF. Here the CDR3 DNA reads TGTGCCAGCAGCTATAACAGGTACCAGCCCCAGCATTTT.

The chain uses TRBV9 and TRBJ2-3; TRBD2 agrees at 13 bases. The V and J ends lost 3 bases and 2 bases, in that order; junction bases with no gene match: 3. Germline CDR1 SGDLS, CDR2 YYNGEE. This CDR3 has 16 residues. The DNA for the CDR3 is TGTGCCAGCAGCGGGGGGACTAGCGGGATCACAGATACGCAGTATTTT. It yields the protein CASSGGTSGITDTQYF.